Here is one T cell receptor beta chain with its context. CDR3 length: 15 residues. This sample is part of a study of shared clonotypes between healthy human individuals. Produced via immunoSEQ multiplex PCR; TCRdb's table is partial and in-frame only. This sample has roughly 490,000 clones, with around 80% found just once. Sample: PBMCs. The receptor comes from a woman aged 40 to 50 in good health. Some clones in this sample may be carry-over from other donors' samples. The chain has TRBV21-1 and TRBJ2-7; the D call of TRBD1 is as the table states it, not checked on the DNA. TRBV21-1 is listed as a pseudogene. CDR3 amino acids: CASSKGVGRGYEQYF. In DNA, the CDR3 is TGTGCCAGCAGCAAAGGGGTGGGCAGGGGCTACGAGCAGTACTTC.